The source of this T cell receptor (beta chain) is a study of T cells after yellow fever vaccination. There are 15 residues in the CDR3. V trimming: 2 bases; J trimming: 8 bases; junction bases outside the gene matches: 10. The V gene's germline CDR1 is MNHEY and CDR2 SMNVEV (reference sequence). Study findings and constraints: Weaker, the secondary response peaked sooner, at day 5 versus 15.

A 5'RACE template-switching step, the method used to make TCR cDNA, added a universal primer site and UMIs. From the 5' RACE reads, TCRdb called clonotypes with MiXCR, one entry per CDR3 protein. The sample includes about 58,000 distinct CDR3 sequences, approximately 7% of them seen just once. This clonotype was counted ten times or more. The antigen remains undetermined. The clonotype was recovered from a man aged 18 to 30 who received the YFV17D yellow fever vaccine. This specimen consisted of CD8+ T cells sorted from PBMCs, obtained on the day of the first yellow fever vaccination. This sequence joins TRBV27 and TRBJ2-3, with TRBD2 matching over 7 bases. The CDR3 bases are TGTGCCAGCAGTTTAGACGCGGGAGTGCAGGGTACGCAGTATTTT. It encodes CASSLDAGVQGTQYF.